One and the same sample provided the 13 T cell receptor beta chains below, sequenced in a study of Tregs in tolerant kidney transplant recipients. The data were produced by immunoSEQ multiplex PCR, yet TCRdb's version contains in-frame clones alone and is incomplete. The data contain about 120,000 clones, around 94% of them singletons. The sequenced material came from CD4+ T cells from blood. These receptors came from a human donor in good health.

The chain joins TRBV2 to TRBJ2-4; possibly TRBD2 for D (6 bases). Germline V CDR1 and CDR2: SNHLY, FYNNEI. Trimming left V 4 bases short and J 8 bases short, with 15 bases between. The CDR3 loop spans 14 amino acids. Here the CDR3 reads CASSGAKEGYIQYF. Here the CDR3 DNA reads TGTGCCAGCAGTGGGGCCAAGGAGGGGTACATTCAGTACTTC.

The CDR3 DNA follows: TGCGCCAGCAGCTTAGCGGGAGGTCTAACGAACACCGGGGAGCTGTTTTTT. This codes for CASSLAGGLTNTGELFF. The chain couples TRBV5-1 to TRBJ2-2; 9 bases line up with TRBD2. CDR3 length: 17 amino acids. Trimming at V came to 2 bases and at J to 0 bases, leaving 5 bases not matched to a gene. CDR1 and CDR2 (germline): SGHRS, YFSETQ.

On this clone: Additional DNA sequences in this sample encode the identical CDR3. The rearrangement joins TRBV5-1 to TRBJ1-1; D unresolved. This CDR3 contains 13 residues. Trimming cost V 0 bases and J 1 base, with 4 bases left between them. Germline V gene lookup returns CDR1 SGHRS and CDR2 YFSETQ. CDR3 in amino acids: CASSLGGNTEAFF. The CDR3 region has the DNA TGCGCCAGCAGCTTGGGAGGGAACACTGAAGCTTTCTTT. Supplemented by reference TRBV5-1 and TRBJ1-1, the full variable domain reads KAGVTQTPRYLIKTRGQQVTLSCSPISGHRSVSWYQQTPGQGLQFLFEYFSETQRNKGNFPGRFSGRQFSNSRSEMNVSTLELGDSALYLCASSLGGNTEAFFGQGTRLTVV.

This clone was seen just once. The genes are TRBV18 and TRBJ1-1; 10 bases line up with TRBD1. V was clipped by 4 bases and J by 13 bases; unmatched bases: 6. This CDR3 contains 12 residues. Germline-derived CDR1 and CDR2 are KGHSH and LQKENI. The CDR3 DNA sequence: TGTGCCAGCTCACGGGGACAGGGGTTTGGTTTCTTT. This sequence encodes CASSRGQGFGFF.

The chain recombines TRBV7-2 with TRBJ2-2; 8 positions agree with TRBD2. After removal of 5 bases from V and 1 base from J, the junction contained 6 bases not matched to a gene. The V gene's germline CDR1 is SGHTA and CDR2 FQGNSA. The CDR3 length is 16 residues. CDR3 loop: CASSPGGGWNTGELFF. DNA for the CDR3: TGTGCCAGCAGCCCGGGGGGGGGTTGGAACACCGGGGAGCTGTTTTTT.

The rearrangement uses TRBV10-1 and TRBJ1-1; the D is unclear. The CDR3 is 14 residues long. Trimming took 4 bases from V and 2 from J, leaving 11 bases between them. CDR1 and CDR2 (germline): WNHNN, SYGVQD (reference sequence). This chain's CDR3 is CASSVKRSNTEAFF. The CDR3 DNA reads TGCGCCAGCAGTGTCAAAAGGAGTAACACTGAAGCTTTCTTT.

This chain links TRBV7-8 with TRBJ2-1, with TRBD2 identical over 9 bases. Germline V gene data show CDR1 as SGHVS and CDR2 as FQNEAQ. The CDR3 sequence is 14 residues long. J gave up 8 bases and V 4 bases, and 6 bases lay outside the gene matches. The CDR3 region has the DNA TGTGCCAGCAGCTCTTTTTGGACTAGCGATGAGCAGTTCTTC. Its protein product is CASSSFWTSDEQFF.

The count of this clone is one. V usage is TRBV27 and J usage is TRBJ2-1, with a weak D call TRBD2 (6 bases). The CDR3 runs to 15 residues. The V gene's germline CDR1 is MNHEY and CDR2 SMNVEV (reference sequence). The germline V and J ends were trimmed by 2 bases and 9 bases, with 17 bases remaining between them. In DNA, the CDR3 is TGTGCCAGCAGTTTAAGTACTAGCACTAGTAGTGAGCAGTTCTTC. Its translation: CASSLSTSTSSEQFF.

The table lists this clone with a count of one. The chain carries TRBV29-1 and TRBJ2-1; 10 bases align to TRBD2. With V trimmed by 7 bases and J by 7 bases, 7 bases remained unmatched. The CDR3 extends over 13 amino acids. Per the germline V gene, CDR1 is SQVTM and CDR2 is ANQGSEA. The CDR3 protein is CSAAGGPWNEQFF. In DNA, the CDR3 is TGCAGCGCAGCGGGGGGGCCCTGGAATGAGCAGTTCTTC.

The V and J genes are TRBV18 and TRBJ2-3, with D uncertain. Trimming removed 3 bases from V and 2 bases from J, with 12 bases in between. The CDR3 contains 15 residues. Germline lookup yields CDR1 KGHSH and CDR2 LQKENI. CDR3 in DNA: TGTGCCAGCTCACCCCGACCGGACCCCACAGATACGCAGTATTTT. Translated: CASSPRPDPTDTQYF.

The chain links TRBV18 to TRBJ2-5, with 7 bases lining up with TRBD1. Germline CDR1 and CDR2: KGHSH and LQKENI. The V and J ends lost 5 bases and 2 bases, in that order; junction bases with no gene match: 2. This CDR3 contains 13 residues. The DNA for the CDR3 is TGTGCCAGCTCAGGGGGACAGCAAGAGACCCAGTACTTC. Translating it yields CASSGGQQETQYF. The entire variable domain, with the rest obtained from reference TRBV18 and TRBJ2-5, is as follows: NAGVMQNPRHLVRRRGQEARLRCSPMKGHSHVYWYRQLPEEGLKFMVYLQKENIIDESGMPKERFSAEFPKEGPSILRIQQVVRGDSAAYFCASSGGQQETQYFGPGTRLLVL.

The CDR3: CASSQSGKGGGTDTQYF. The CDR3 nucleotides are TGCGCCAGCAGTCAATCAGGTAAGGGAGGAGGCACAGATACGCAGTATTTT. The chain employs TRBV23-1 and TRBJ2-3; TRBD2 is a possible D gene (6 bases). TRBV23-1 is classed as an ORF, of uncertain function. Trimming removed 0 bases at V and 1 base at J, with 14 bases between. The CDR3 spans 17 residues.

The genes are TRBV11-2 and TRBJ2-7; 8 nucleotides align to TRBD2. With 5 bases clipped from V and 0 bases from J, the junction kept 6 bases outside the gene matches. The CDR3 runs to 15 residues. Germline V gives CDR1 SGHAT, CDR2 FQNNGV. The CDR3 region has the DNA TGTGCCAGCAGCCGTACTAGCGGTAGCTCCTACGAGCAGTACTTC. The encoded protein is CASSRTSGSSYEQYF.